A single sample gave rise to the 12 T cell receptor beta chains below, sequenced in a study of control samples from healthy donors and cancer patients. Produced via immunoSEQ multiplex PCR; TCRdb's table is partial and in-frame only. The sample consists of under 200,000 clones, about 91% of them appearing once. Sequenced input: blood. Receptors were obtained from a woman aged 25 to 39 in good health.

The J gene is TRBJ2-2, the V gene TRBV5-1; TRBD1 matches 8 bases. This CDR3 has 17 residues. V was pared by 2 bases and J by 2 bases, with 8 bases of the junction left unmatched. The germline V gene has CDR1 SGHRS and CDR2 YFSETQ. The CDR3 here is CASSFTTGTGNTGELFF. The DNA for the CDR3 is TGCGCCAGCAGCTTTACAACCGGGACAGGAAACACCGGGGAGCTGTTTTTT.

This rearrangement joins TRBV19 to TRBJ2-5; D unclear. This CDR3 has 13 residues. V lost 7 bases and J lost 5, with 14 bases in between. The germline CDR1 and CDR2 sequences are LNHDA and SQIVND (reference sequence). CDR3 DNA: TGTGCCAGTAAGGTCCGAAACTCGGAGACCCAGTACTTC. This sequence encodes CASKVRNSETQYF. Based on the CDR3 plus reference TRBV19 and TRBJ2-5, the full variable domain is DGGITQSPKYLFRKEGQNVTLSCEQNLNHDAMYWYRQDPGQGLRLIYYSQIVNDFQKGDIAEGYSVSREKKESFPLTVTSAQKNPTAFYLCASKVRNSETQYFGPGTRLLVL.

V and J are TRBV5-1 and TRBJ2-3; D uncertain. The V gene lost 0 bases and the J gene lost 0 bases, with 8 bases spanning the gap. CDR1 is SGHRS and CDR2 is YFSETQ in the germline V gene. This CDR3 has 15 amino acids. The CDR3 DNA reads TGCGCCAGCAGCTTGGGAGTTAGAAGCACAGATACGCAGTATTTT. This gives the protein CASSLGVRSTDTQYF. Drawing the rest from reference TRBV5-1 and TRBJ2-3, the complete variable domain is KAGVTQTPRYLIKTRGQQVTLSCSPISGHRSVSWYQQTPGQGLQFLFEYFSETQRNKGNFPGRFSGRQFSNSRSEMNVSTLELGDSALYLCASSLGVRSTDTQYFGPGTRLTVL.

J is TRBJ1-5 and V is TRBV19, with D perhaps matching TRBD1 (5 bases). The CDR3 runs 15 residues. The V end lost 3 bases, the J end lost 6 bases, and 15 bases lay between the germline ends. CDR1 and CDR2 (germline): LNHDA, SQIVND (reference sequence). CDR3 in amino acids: CASSIFGGVGQPQHF. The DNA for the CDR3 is TGTGCCAGTAGTATTTTTGGAGGGGTCGGTCAGCCCCAGCATTTT.

CDR3 DNA: TGTGCCAGCAGTTTATCCGGAATTAGCGGAGAGCAGTTCTTC. Translating it yields CASSLSGISGEQFF. V gene TRBV27 combines with J gene TRBJ2-1, with D maybe TRBD2 (6 bases). The length of the CDR3 is 14 residues. Germline CDR1 is MNHEY and CDR2 is SMNVEV (reference sequence). Trimming removed 0 bases from V and 10 bases from J, with 13 bases in between.

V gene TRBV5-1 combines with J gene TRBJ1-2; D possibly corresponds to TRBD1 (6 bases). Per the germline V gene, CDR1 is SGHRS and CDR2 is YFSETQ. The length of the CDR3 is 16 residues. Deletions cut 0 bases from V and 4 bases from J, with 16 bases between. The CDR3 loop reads CASSLDGGADGYGYTF. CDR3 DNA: TGCGCCAGCAGCTTGGATGGGGGGGCGGACGGCTATGGCTACACCTTC.

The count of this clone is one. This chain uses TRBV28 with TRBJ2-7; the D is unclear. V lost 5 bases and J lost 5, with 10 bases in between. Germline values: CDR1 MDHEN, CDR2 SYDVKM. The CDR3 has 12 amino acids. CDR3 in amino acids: CASSLRHHEQYF. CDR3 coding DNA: TGTGCCAGCAGTCTAAGACACCACGAGCAGTACTTC.

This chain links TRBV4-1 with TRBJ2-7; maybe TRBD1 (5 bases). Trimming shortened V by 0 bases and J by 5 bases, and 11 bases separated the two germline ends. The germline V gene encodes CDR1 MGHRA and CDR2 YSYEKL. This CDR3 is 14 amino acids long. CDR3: CASSQDREGDEQYF. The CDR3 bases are TGCGCCAGCAGCCAAGATCGTGAAGGGGACGAGCAGTACTTC.

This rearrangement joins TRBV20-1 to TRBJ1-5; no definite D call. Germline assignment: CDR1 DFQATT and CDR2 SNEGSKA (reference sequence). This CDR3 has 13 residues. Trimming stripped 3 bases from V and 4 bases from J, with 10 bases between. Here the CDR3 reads CSASARGNQPQHF. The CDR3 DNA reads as TGCAGTGCTAGTGCACGAGGAAATCAGCCCCAGCATTTT.

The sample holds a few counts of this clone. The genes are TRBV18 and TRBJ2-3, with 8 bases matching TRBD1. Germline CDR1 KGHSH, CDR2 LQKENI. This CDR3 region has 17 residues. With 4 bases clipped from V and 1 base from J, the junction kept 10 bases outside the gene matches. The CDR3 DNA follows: TGTGCCAGCTCACTGCTGAGACAGGGGTCGGGCACAGATACGCAGTATTTT. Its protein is CASSLLRQGSGTDTQYF.

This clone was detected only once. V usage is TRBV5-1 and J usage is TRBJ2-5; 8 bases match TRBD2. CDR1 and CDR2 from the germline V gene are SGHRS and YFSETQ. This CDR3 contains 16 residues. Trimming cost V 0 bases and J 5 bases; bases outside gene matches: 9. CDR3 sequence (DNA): TGCGCCAGCAGCTTGGGGACGGGGGGGCCCAGGGAGACCCAGTACTTC. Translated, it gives CASSLGTGGPRETQYF.

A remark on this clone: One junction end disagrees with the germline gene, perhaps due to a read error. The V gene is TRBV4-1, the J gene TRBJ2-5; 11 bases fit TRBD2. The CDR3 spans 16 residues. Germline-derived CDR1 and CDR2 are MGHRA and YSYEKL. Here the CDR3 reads CASSYSGTSGQEAQYF. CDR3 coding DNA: TGCGCCAGCAGCTACTCCGGGACTAGCGGTCAAGAGGCCCAGTACTTC.